This note documents a single T cell receptor (beta chain) sequence. Its matching antigen is unknown. This sample was included in a study of T-cell reconstitution after alpha-beta-depleted transplantation in children. Library preparation (for TCRbeta) was performed with unique molecular identifiers. TCRdb ran MiXCR on the PCR reads and lists one entry per CDR3 protein. The data hold fewer than 500,000 distinct CDR3 sequences, with roughly 44% observed a single time. General study findings and limits: In some patients, recipient T cells and intrathymic progenitors surviving conditioning explained high day-60 diversity.

V lost 6 bases, J lost 8 bases, and 17 bases lay in between. The CDR3 spans 14 residues. The germline V gene has CDR1 SGHRS and CDR2 YFSETQ. The rearrangement joins TRBV5-1 to TRBJ1-4, with D maybe TRBD1 (5 bases). The sequence was collected from a girl aged 2 to 10 with aplastic anemia, due to receive a stem cell transplant. The specimen comprised PBMCs, sampled before TCRalphabeta/CD19-depleted stem cell transplant. CDR3 in DNA: TGCGCCAGCACCACGGGGACGACGAGGGAAAAACTGTTTTTT. Protein product: CASTTGTTREKLFF.